The sequence of this T cell receptor (beta chain) was determined in a study of T cell changes during pregnancy in multiple sclerosis. This table comes from immunoSEQ multiplex PCR, and its TCRdb copy is limited to in-frame clones, with some not included. Of 60,000 to 90,000 clones in the sample, roughly nine tenths are singletons; the top ten hold about 1.5%. In germline, CDR1 is LNHDA, CDR2 SQIVND (reference sequence). The CDR3 contains 16 residues. Trimming took 2 bases from V and 1 from J; bases not matched to a gene: 4. The sequences come from peripheral blood, collected in the first trimester of pregnancy. The sequence was obtained from a female donor in good health, enrolled as a control in a pregnancy study. The chain couples TRBV19 to TRBJ2-5; 10 nucleotides line up with TRBD2. The DNA of the CDR3 is TGTGCCAGTAGTATATCCCGGACTAGCGGCCAAGAGACCCAGTACTTC. Protein: CASSISRTSGQETQYF.